A selection of T cell receptor beta chains follows, all from one sample in a study of blood T cell repertoires in COVID-19. The table came from immunoSEQ multiplex PCR; TCRdb's copy has only in-frame clones and leaves some out. The sample includes about 130,000 clones, roughly 77% of them seen just once. The specimen sequenced was peripheral blood. These receptors were collected from a woman in her seventies with COVID-19, enrolled during active disease. CDR3s include the opening cysteine and the closing phenylalanine or tryptophan. Each record gives: CDR3 DNA, CDR3 protein, D gene, J gene, V gene, CDR3 length. A D gene is named only where the DNA matches it firmly.

cdr3_nt: TGTGCCAGCAGCTTAGGGACAGGGAGAACTGAAGCTTTCTTT; cdr3_aa: CASSLGTGRTEAFF; d_call: TRBD1; j_call: TRBJ1-1; v_call: TRBV5-6; cdr3_length: 14
cdr3_nt: TGCGCCAGCAGTGATGCTTTCCGGACAGGGGACTATGGCTACACCTTC; cdr3_aa: CASSDAFRTGDYGYTF; d_call: TRBD1; j_call: TRBJ1-2; v_call: TRBV10-2; cdr3_length: 16
cdr3_nt: TGTGCCAGCAGCCAAGGGACAGGGGGCTTCTATGGCTACACCTTC; cdr3_aa: CASSQGTGGFYGYTF; d_call: TRBD1; j_call: TRBJ1-2; v_call: TRBV3-1/TRBV3-2; cdr3_length: 15
cdr3_nt: TGTGCCAGCAGTGGTTTCGTTGGACAGGGGACATATGGCTACACCTTC; cdr3_aa: CASSGFVGQGTYGYTF; d_call: TRBD1; j_call: TRBJ1-2; v_call: TRBV6-1; cdr3_length: 16
cdr3_nt: TGTGCCAGCAGTTCCCGCACGGGACAGCTCAACTACGAGCAGTACTTC; cdr3_aa: CASSSRTGQLNYEQYF; d_call: TRBD1; j_call: TRBJ2-7; v_call: TRBV28; cdr3_length: 16
cdr3_nt: TGTGCCAGCATCCAAAGCCCTTATGGCTACACCTTC; cdr3_aa: CASIQSPYGYTF; d_call: .; j_call: TRBJ1-2; v_call: TRBV28; cdr3_length: 12
cdr3_nt: TGTGCCAGCAGCAAATGGGACACCATAGAGAACACTGAAGCTTTCTTT; cdr3_aa: CASSKWDTIENTEAFF; d_call: .; j_call: TRBJ1-1; v_call: TRBV21-1; cdr3_length: 16
cdr3_nt: TGTGCCAGCTCAAGGGAGCAGTGGGCCCCCTACGAGCAGTACTTC; cdr3_aa: CASSREQWAPYEQYF; d_call: .; j_call: TRBJ2-7; v_call: TRBV18; cdr3_length: 15
cdr3_nt: TGTGCCAGCAGGCAGCCGGGACAAATAAGGCGCCAGTATTTT; cdr3_aa: CASRQPGQIRRQYF; d_call: .; j_call: TRBJ2-3; v_call: TRBV6-5; cdr3_length: 14
cdr3_nt: TGTGCCAGCAGCCCACCACCGCACCTTACGGTAGCGGGGGGAATAGAGCAAGAGACCCAGTACTTC; cdr3_aa: CASSPPPHLTVAGGIEQETQYF; d_call: TRBD2; j_call: TRBJ2-5; v_call: TRBV9; cdr3_length: 22